This T cell receptor beta chain was captured in a study of T cells after yellow fever vaccination. MiXCR, run by TCRdb on the 5' RACE reads, gives a single entry per CDR3 protein. This table holds roughly 4,600 distinct CDR3 sequences, 6.5% to 8.5% found once. This receptor was taken from a man between 25 and 39 years old who received the YFV17D yellow fever vaccine. The sequenced sample was PBMCs, either bulk or a sorted T-cell subset (CD4+, CD8+, memory, or dextramer-sorted; not recorded which), obtained 15 days after the yellow fever booster vaccination.

CDR3 DNA: TGTGCCAGCAGCTTAGAGGGGGGGGAGACCCCCTGTTACTTC. It is translated as CASSLEGGETPCYF. The chain carries TRBV7-8 and TRBJ2-5, with D maybe TRBD2 (7 bases). Trimming removed 1 base from V and 14 bases from J, with 20 bases in between. The germline V gene has CDR1 SGHVS and CDR2 FQNEAQ. There are 14 residues in the CDR3.